This section outlines one T cell receptor (beta chain) sequence together with its context. Its target is not known. Trimming removed 5 bases from V and 3 bases from J, with 14 bases in between. Germline assignment: CDR1 LNHDA and CDR2 SQIVND (reference sequence). The CDR3 has 16 amino acids. The sample comes from a study of CD8+CD57+ T cells in acquired aplastic anemia. Study-wide background: An average of roughly 2.9 ug of DNA was obtained from sorted CD4+ and CD8+ cells. Study-level points and caveats: Patients and controls were not found to differ significantly in CD8+ Simpson's diversity.

Patients sequenced had flow cytometry evidence of CD8+CD57+ cell expansion. According to the study, genomic DNA was the template for TCR beta VDJ and CDR3 profiling. TCRdb independently ran MiXCR on the reads; one entry per CDR3 protein. The repertoire holds 150,000 to 200,000 distinct CDR3 sequences, with approximately 48% as singletons. V gene TRBV19 combines with J gene TRBJ1-6, with D perhaps matching TRBD1 (5 bases). Sequencing was performed on sorted CD4+, CD8+, or CD8+CD57+ T cells (not recorded which) from PBMCs. This TCR came from a human donor with aplastic anemia. The CDR3 here is CASSSLGRGYNSPLHF. CDR3 in DNA: TGTGCCAGTAGTTCCCTGGGGAGGGGCTATAATTCACCCCTCCACTTT.